The 7 T cell receptor beta chains below come from one sample, sequenced in a study of T cells in Graves' hyperthyroidism and ophthalmopathy. RNA transcripts gave rise to amplified TCR beta CDR3 regions. Carried out on the TCR CDR3, a first-round RT-PCR used the HTBI primer set. TCRdb reprocessed the multiplex PCR reads with MiXCR, giving one entry per CDR3 protein. The profile covers a few hundred thousand distinct CDR3 sequences, with under 60% appearing a single time and over 15% taken by the ten largest. The source material was peripheral blood or thyroid tissue (not recorded which). The receptors stem from an adult woman with Graves' disease, either hyperthyroidism or ophthalmopathy (not recorded which).

This clonotype was observed many times. J is TRBJ2-2 and V is TRBV2, with D maybe TRBD1 (6 bases). Trimming took off 8 bases at V and 9 bases at J, with 13 bases between the two ends. The CDR3 loop spans 12 amino acids. Looked up from germline, CDR1 is SNHLY and CDR2 is FYNNEI. This CDR3 is CASSGQPRELFF. The DNA for the CDR3 is TGTGCCAGCTCAGGACAGCCGCGGGAGCTGTTTTTT.

This clonotype has a count of ten or more. The CDR3 sequence: CASSLSSANTEAFF. CDR3 coding DNA: TGTGCCAGCAGTTTAAGTTCAGCGAACACTGAAGCTTTCTTT. The chain couples TRBV12-3 or TRBV12-4 to TRBJ1-1; no reliable D call. The CDR3 runs to 14 residues. V shed 2 bases and J shed 1 base, with 8 bases lying between them.

This clonotype was seen many times. J is TRBJ1-2 and V is TRBV7-9, with D perhaps matching TRBD1 (6 bases). V gave up 5 bases and J gave up 6 bases, with 13 bases separating them. The germline V gene encodes CDR1 SEHNR and CDR2 FQNEAQ (reference sequence). The CDR3 contains 13 residues. The CDR3 region has the DNA TGTGCCAGCAGCCTTGGACAGCCACATGGCTACACCTTC. Translation: CASSLGQPHGYTF.

For this clonotype: One end of the junction is discordant with germline, which a read error may explain. The chain combines TRBV25-1 with TRBJ1-2; D uncertain. This CDR3 comprises 11 residues. From germline, CDR1 is MGHDK and CDR2 SYGVNS. The CDR3 loop reads CACSLTGGYTF. CDR3 bases: TGTGCCTGCAGCCTCACCGGGGGCTACACCTTC.

This chain uses TRBV10-3 with TRBJ2-7; maybe TRBD1 (6 bases). CDR3 length: 14 residues. CDR1 ENHRY and CDR2 SYGVKD come from the germline V gene. V was shortened by 10 bases and J by 1 base, with 17 bases between the two germline ends. As DNA, the CDR3 is TGTGCCAGCAAAGCATCCGGGACATCCTACGAGCAGTACTTC. Its translation is CASKASGTSYEQYF.

This clonotype was counted ten times or more. The J gene is TRBJ1-6, the V gene TRBV20-1; no firm D call. V lost 0 bases and J lost 9, with 18 bases in between. Per germline, CDR1 DFQATT and CDR2 SNEGSKA (reference sequence). The CDR3 contains 16 residues. This chain's CDR3 is CSARDPEWEGSSPLHF. CDR3 coding DNA: TGCAGTGCTAGAGACCCCGAATGGGAAGGAAGTTCACCCCTCCACTTT.

This clonotype was counted many times. The chain carries TRBV11-2 and TRBJ2-7; tentatively, D is TRBD1 or TRBD2 (6 bases each). The CDR3 extends over 15 amino acids. Trimming left V 5 bases short and J 6 bases short, with 20 bases between. CDR1 and CDR2 from the germline V gene are SGHAT and FQNNGV. This chain's CDR3 is CASSNIRGTLAEQYF. The CDR3 DNA sequence: TGTGCCAGCAGCAACATCCGGGGGACATTGGCCGAGCAGTACTTC.